A selection of T cell receptor beta chains follows, all from one sample in a study of neurological immune-mediated disorders. TCRdb redid the calling of the 5' RACE reads with MiXCR, one entry per CDR3 protein. Among 65,000 to 75,000 distinct CDR3 sequences, approximately 5.3% were seen once, and the ten largest hold about 5.7%. Input material: PBMCs. The receptor set was obtained from a human donor with multiple sclerosis. The donor label of this sample is uncertain. CDR3s include the opening cysteine and the closing phenylalanine or tryptophan. A D gene is named only where the DNA matches it firmly. For some rows the clone size is stated as once, few or many, or as a class when expanded; others skip it.

abundance,v_gene,d_gene,j_gene,CDR3nt,CDR3aa
many,TRBV10-3,TRBD1,TRBJ1-6,TGTGCCATCAGTGAGTCTATGTTCATAAGGACAGGGGGCCGGAATTCACCCCTCCACTTT,CAISESMFIRTGGRNSPLHF
many,TRBV20-1,.,TRBJ1-6,TGCAGTGCTAGAGATCTTACTAATAATTCACCCCTCCACTTT,CSARDLTNNSPLHF
many,TRBV5-1,.,TRBJ2-7,TGCGCCAGCAGCTTGCTGGTGTCCCACGAGCAGTACTTC,CASSLLVSHEQYF
many,TRBV29-1,.,TRBJ1-1,TGCAGCGTTGAAGATCGGACAGATAAAGCTTTCTTT,CSVEDRTDKAFF
.,TRBV4-3,TRBD2,TRBJ2-1,TGCGCCAGCAGCCCACTAGCGGGGGACATCAATGAGCAGTTCTTC,CASSPLAGDINEQFF
many,TRBV10-3,.,TRBJ1-2,TGTGCCATCAGGGGCTCCTATGGCTACACCTTC,CAIRGSYGYTF
many,TRBV5-1,.,TRBJ1-3,TGCGCCAGCAGCGACCAAGGGGGACCTGGAAACACCATATATTTT,CASSDQGGPGNTIYF
many,TRBV5-1,.,TRBJ1-1,TGCGCCAGCAGCTTGGTGGTTGCCACTGAAGCTTTCTTT,CASSLVVATEAFF
many,TRBV7-6,TRBD1,TRBJ2-6,TGTGCCAGCAGCCCTCTGACAGGGGGAACATCTGGGGCCAACGTCCTGACTTTC,CASSPLTGGTSGANVLTF
many,TRBV29-1,.,TRBJ1-5,TGCAGCGTCTCTACCCAAGGGGATCAGCCCCAGCATTTT,CSVSTQGDQPQHF
many,TRBV7-6,TRBD1,TRBJ2-4,TGTGCCAGCAGCTATTCCACAGGGGGCGGGGACATTCAGTACTTC,CASSYSTGGGDIQYF
many,TRBV6-6,.,TRBJ1-5,TGTGCCAGCAGTTCTAGACAATTATATCAGCCCCAGCATTTT,CASSSRQLYQPQHF
.,TRBV15,.,TRBJ2-1,TGTGCCACCAGCAGGTCTCGTGTCGTAACAAGGGGCAATGAGCAGTTCTTC,CATSRSRVVTRGNEQFF
many,TRBV7-6,.,TRBJ2-3,TGTGCCAGCAGCTTAGCGAGAGGGGGCACAGATACGCAGTATTTT,CASSLARGGTDTQYF
many,TRBV24-1,.,TRBJ2-3,TGTGCCACCAGTTCCATGCGGGGAGGGGGCATAGAAGATACGCAGTATTTT,CATSSMRGGGIEDTQYF
many,TRBV11-2,.,TRBJ2-4,TGTGCCAGCAGCTTACCGGGGGCGACAAACATTCAGTACTTC,CASSLPGATNIQYF
many,TRBV10-3,TRBD2,TRBJ2-2,TGTGCCATCAGTGAGTCGAGCGGGGGCGGGGAGCTGTTTTTT,CAISESSGGGELFF
.,TRBV5-1,TRBD2,TRBJ2-1,TGCGCCAGCAGCTTGAGGCCTAGCGGGGGGGCCGGATCATCCTACAATGAGCAGTTCTTC,CASSLRPSGGAGSSYNEQFF
many,TRBV7-3,TRBD2,TRBJ2-3,TGTGCCAGCAGCTCCCGGGGGGGCCGCACAGATACGCAGTATTTT,CASSSRGGRTDTQYF
many,TRBV11-1,TRBD2,TRBJ2-1,TGTGCCAGCAGCGCGGGACTAGCGGGGGGTTCCTACAATGAGCAGTTCTTC,CASSAGLAGGSYNEQFF
many,TRBV6-5,TRBD1,TRBJ1-1,TGTGCCAGCAGAACAATCAGGGGGGGAGAGAGTGAAGCTTTCTTT,CASRTIRGGESEAFF
few,TRBV6-5,TRBD1,TRBJ2-7,TGTGCCAGCAGTTACTCGGGACAGGTCTACGAGCAGTACTTC,CASSYSGQVYEQYF
many,TRBV20-1,.,TRBJ1-1,TGCAGTACTACAGGGCTGGCTGAAGCTTTCTTT,CSTTGLAEAFF
.,TRBV6-5,.,TRBJ2-7,TGTGCCAGCAGTTACGGCAGGGACAACTACGAGCAGTACTTC,CASSYGRDNYEQYF
.,TRBV9,TRBD2,TRBJ2-2,TGTGCCAGCACTAGCGGGGGGTCCGGGGAGCTGTTTTTT,CASTSGGSGELFF
many,TRBV5-5,.,TRBJ2-2,TGTGCCAGCAGCTTGGCGGCAATGAACACCGGGGAGCTGTTTTTT,CASSLAAMNTGELFF
many,TRBV5-1,.,TRBJ2-3,TGCGCCAGCAGCTTGGTCTCGGCAGATACGCAGTATTTT,CASSLVSADTQYF
many,TRBV25-1,.,TRBJ1-4,TGTGCCAGCAGTTGGGGGCTCGGTGAAAAACTGTTTTTT,CASSWGLGEKLFF
many,TRBV7-8,TRBD1,TRBJ1-5,TGTGCCAGCAGCCCGGACCGGACAGGCCACAATCAGCCCCAGCATTTT,CASSPDRTGHNQPQHF
many,TRBV5-1,.,TRBJ1-1,TGCGCCAGCAGCTTCGACGGAGGGAACACTGAAGCTTTCTTT,CASSFDGGNTEAFF
.,TRBV14,.,TRBJ1-1,TGTGCCAGCAGCCAAAGCCTGTTCCTCGACGCTGAAGCTTTCTTT,CASSQSLFLDAEAFF
many,TRBV7-9,TRBD1,TRBJ1-3,TGTGCCAGCAGGCCGAGTACCGTGTCCCGGGACAGCTCTGGAAACACCATATATTTT,CASRPSTVSRDSSGNTIYF
many,TRBV11-2,.,TRBJ2-7,TGTGTCTCCCGACAGAAAGGCCACGAGCAGTACTTC,CVSRQKGHEQYF
many,TRBV29-1,.,TRBJ2-3,TGCAGCGTTTCTTACAGGGGCACAGATACGCAGTATTTT,CSVSYRGTDTQYF
few,TRBV20-1,TRBD2,TRBJ2-1,TGCAGTGCTAGTTCGGGGGGGTACAATGAGCAGTTCTTC,CSASSGGYNEQFF
many,TRBV7-2,TRBD2,TRBJ2-5,TGTGCCAGCAGCTTAGGAATAGCGGGGTCGGAGACCCAGTACTTC,CASSLGIAGSETQYF
many,TRBV20-1,.,TRBJ1-1,TGCAGTGCTAGAGATGTGGGGACGAACACTGAAGCTTTCTTT,CSARDVGTNTEAFF
many,TRBV7-2,TRBD2,TRBJ2-7,TGTGCCAGCAGCTTATTGGCGCTGTCGTGGGGGACTAGCGGGGACGAGCAGTACTTC,CASSLLALSWGTSGDEQYF
many,TRBV15,.,TRBJ1-3,TGTGCCACCAGCAGAGATCCGGGGATCTCTGGAAACACCATATATTTT,CATSRDPGISGNTIYF
many,TRBV2,.,TRBJ1-1,TGTGCCAGCAAGTTTGAGGGTACTGAAGCTTTCTTT,CASKFEGTEAFF
many,TRBV10-3,.,TRBJ2-2,TGTGCCACGGGGCCCCAGTCCGGGGAGCTGTTTTTT,CATGPQSGELFF
many,TRBV29-1,.,TRBJ1-2,TGCAGCGTTGGTGGGACCGCCAACTATGGCTACACCTTC,CSVGGTANYGYTF
.,TRBV2,.,TRBJ2-7,TGTGCCGTCAGAACAGGGTCTGTTCTTGGCGAGCAGTACTTC,CAVRTGSVLGEQYF
many,TRBV5-1,.,TRBJ2-3,TGCGCCAGCAGCTTGGCCCTAACCACAGCCACAGATACGCAGTATTTT,CASSLALTTATDTQYF
many,TRBV5-1,TRBD1,TRBJ1-5,TGCGCCAGCAGCCTGACAGGGGGAAACGGCAATCAGCCCCAGCATTTT,CASSLTGGNGNQPQHF
many,TRBV5-1,.,TRBJ1-5,TGCGCCAGCAGAGGAGATCCGGGGCAGCCCCAGCATTTT,CASRGDPGQPQHF
many,TRBV4-1,TRBD1,TRBJ2-1,TGCGCCAGCAGCCAAGATAGGACAGGGTACAATGAGCAGTTCTTC,CASSQDRTGYNEQFF
many,TRBV7-8,TRBD1,TRBJ2-1,TGTGCCAGCAGCGGGACAGGGGGCGTGGGGAATGAGCAGTTCTTC,CASSGTGGVGNEQFF
.,TRBV5-1,.,TRBJ2-1,TGCGCCAGCAGCTTTGCCCAACTCAATGAGCAGTTCTTC,CASSFAQLNEQFF
many,TRBV29-1,TRBD1,TRBJ1-2,TGCAGCGTGGAGAGGACAGGGCTTTCATATGGCTACACCTTC,CSVERTGLSYGYTF
many,TRBV5-1,TRBD2,TRBJ2-1,TGCGCCAGCAGCCCGCCGGGCGCGGGGGGGCGTGAGCAGTTCTTC,CASSPPGAGGREQFF
many,TRBV12-3/TRBV12-4,TRBD1,TRBJ1-2,TGTGCCAGCAGTACAAGGAGGGGGCGCACCTATGGCTACACCTTC,CASSTRRGRTYGYTF
many,TRBV5-1,TRBD1,TRBJ1-2,TGCGCCAGCAGCCCGGCATTGGGACAGATCTATGGCTACACCTTC,CASSPALGQIYGYTF
many,TRBV10-3,TRBD1,TRBJ2-1,TGTGCCATCAGTAGTCAGGGGGTAAATTCCTACAATGAGCAGTTCTTC,CAISSQGVNSYNEQFF
medium-sized,TRBV7-9,.,TRBJ1-1,TGTGCCAGCAGCTTAGGAGCGGAGAGAGAAGCTTTCTTT,CASSLGAEREAFF